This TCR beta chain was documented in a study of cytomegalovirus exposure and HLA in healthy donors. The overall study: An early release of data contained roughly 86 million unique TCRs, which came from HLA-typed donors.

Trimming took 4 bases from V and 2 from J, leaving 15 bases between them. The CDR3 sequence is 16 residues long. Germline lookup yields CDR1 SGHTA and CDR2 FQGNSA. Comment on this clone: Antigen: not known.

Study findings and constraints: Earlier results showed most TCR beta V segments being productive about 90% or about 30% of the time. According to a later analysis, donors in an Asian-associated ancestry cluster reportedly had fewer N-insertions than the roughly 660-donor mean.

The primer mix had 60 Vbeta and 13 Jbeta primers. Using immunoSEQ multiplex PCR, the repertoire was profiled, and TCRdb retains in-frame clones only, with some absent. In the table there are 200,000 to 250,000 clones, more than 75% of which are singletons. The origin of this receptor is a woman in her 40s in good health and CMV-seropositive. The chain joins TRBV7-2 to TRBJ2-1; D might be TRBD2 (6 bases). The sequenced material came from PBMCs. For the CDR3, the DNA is TGTGCCAGCAGCTCCGATGCGGGACCCACCTACAATGAGCAGTTCTTC. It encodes CASSSDAGPTYNEQFF. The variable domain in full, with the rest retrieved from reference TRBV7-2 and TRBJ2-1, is GAGVSQSPSNKVTEKGKDVELRCDPISGHTALYWYRQSLGQGLEFLIYFQGNSAPDKSGLPSDRFSAERTGGSVSTLTIQRTQQEDSAVYLCASSSDAGPTYNEQFFGPGTRLTVL.